Sequencing of this T cell receptor beta chain was carried out in a study of blood T cell repertoires in COVID-19. Study at large: The analysed material was cDNA or gDNA that came from T cells, B-cell-depleted T cells, or PBMCs.

Trimming took 5 bases from V and 5 from J, leaving 10 bases between them. Germline loops: CDR1 KGHSH, CDR2 LQKENI. This CDR3 comprises 12 residues. In the original processing: The assay estimated nucleated cells by amplifying reference gene primers. The method was immunoSEQ multiplex PCR; TCRdb's version includes in-frame clones alone and lacks a portion of them. V and J calls plus clone size are reproduced from that table; the DNA served to infer D and trimming. The sample has fewer than 40,000 clones, roughly nine tenths seen once; the top ten hold less than 7%. The receptor was isolated from a human donor in a cohort sampled during active COVID-19. The chain recombines TRBV18 with TRBJ2-7; D uncertain. Sequencing was performed on peripheral blood. CDR3 protein: CASSSQGDEQYV. The CDR3 DNA follows: TGTGCCAGCTCATCTCAAGGAGACGAGCAGTACGTC.